At least ten counts were recorded for the clone carrying this T cell receptor (beta chain). Its antigen remains unknown. With 6 bases clipped from V and 5 bases from J, the junction kept 12 bases outside the gene matches. This CDR3 is built from 17 residues. This record comes from a study of CD8 T cells in ankylosing spondylitis. With molecular barcodes, quantitative 5'-RACE was used to make the TCR beta libraries. TCRdb ran MiXCR on the 5' RACE reads and lists one entry per CDR3 protein. The sample shows about 300,000 distinct CDR3 sequences, less than 25% of them seen only once. Points from the study as a whole: Relatively scarce in peripheral blood, disease-linked clones were CD8+. Disease-linked clones reportedly concentrated significantly in matched ankylosing spondylitis synovial fluid.

Source material: blood, either unsorted or a sorted T cell fraction (not recorded which). The clonotype was recovered from a female donor with ankylosing spondylitis or in good health (not recorded which). The rearrangement uses TRBV12-3 or TRBV12-4 and TRBJ2-1; 11 bases line up with TRBD2. The CDR3 loop reads CASRVGSRLAGHNEQFF. The CDR3, as DNA: TGTGCCAGCAGGGTCGGGTCAAGACTAGCGGGACACAATGAGCAGTTCTTC.